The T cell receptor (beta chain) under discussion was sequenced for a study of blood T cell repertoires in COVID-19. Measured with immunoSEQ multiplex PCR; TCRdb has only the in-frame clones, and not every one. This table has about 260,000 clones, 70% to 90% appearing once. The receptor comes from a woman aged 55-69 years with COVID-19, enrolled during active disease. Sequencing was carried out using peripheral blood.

CDR3 sequence (DNA): TGCGCCAGCAGCCAAAAAAAAACTAGCTTCGACGAGCAGTACTTC. Encoded protein: CASSQKKTSFDEQYF. The chain joins TRBV4-3 to TRBJ2-7, with D perhaps TRBD2 (6 bases). The CDR3 totals 15 residues. The germline V and J ends were trimmed by 2 bases and 5 bases, with 16 bases remaining between them. Germline CDR1 and CDR2: LGHNA and YSLEER.